These T cell receptor beta chains were read from a single sample in a study of cytomegalovirus exposure and HLA in healthy donors. Generated by immunoSEQ multiplex PCR, the TCRdb table keeps only in-frame clones and is missing some. The data show roughly 69,000 clones, 73% seen once. The sequenced sample consisted of PBMCs. These receptors were obtained from a man aged 50 to 59 in good health and CMV-seronegative. The CDR3 runs from the conserved cysteine through the conserved F or W. The order of the fields is clone size, V gene, J gene, D gene, CDR3 DNA, CDR3 protein. D genes are given only for firm matches. Clone size, where shown, is once, few, many, or a class for clones that have expanded.

>once|TRBV18|TRBJ2-5|TRBD2
TGTGCCAGCTCACCTACAGGACTAGCGGGGCCTCAAGAGACCCAGTACTTC
CASSPTGLAGPQETQYF
>-|TRBV11-2|TRBJ1-2|TRBD1
TGTGCCAGCAGCCCGGGGACAGGGGACTATGGCTACACCTTC
CASSPGTGDYGYTF
>-|TRBV5-8|TRBJ2-3|-
TGTGCCAGCAGCTTTTACCGACAGGTTTCTAGCACAGATACGCAGTATTTT
CASSFYRQVSSTDTQYF
>-|TRBV7-6|TRBJ1-6|TRBD1
TGTGCCAGCAGCTTATTACAGCCAGGGGGCGGAAATAATTCACCCCTCCACTTT
CASSLLQPGGGNNSPLHF
>-|TRBV10-3|TRBJ2-3|-
TGTGCCATCAGTGGGGTTCCAGGGATCGAAACAGATACGCAGTATTTT
CAISGVPGIETDTQYF
>-|TRBV19|TRBJ2-3|-
TGTGCCAGCAACCTGGGCCAGTTTCGGGAGACGCAGTATTTT
CASNLGQFRETQYF
>-|TRBV19|TRBJ1-2|-
TGTGCCAGTAGTATAGATCCGGCAGGGGCCGGCTATGGCTACACCTTC
CASSIDPAGAGYGYTF
>-|TRBV5-1|TRBJ2-6|-
TGCGCCAGCAGCTTGTTCCGGGGCTCTGGGGCCAACGTCCTGACTTTC
CASSLFRGSGANVLTF
>-|TRBV6-5|TRBJ2-7|-
TGTGCCAGCAGTTACCGGACAACACGAAACGAGCAGTACTTC
CASSYRTTRNEQYF
>-|TRBV7-9|TRBJ1-4|TRBD1
TGTGCCAGCAGCCCGAAGAATACCGCCGGGACAGGGGGTGAAAAACTGTTTTTT
CASSPKNTAGTGGEKLFF
>few|TRBV7-2|TRBJ1-5|TRBD1
TGTGCCAGCAGCCCCTCCGGGACAGGGTTGGGGCAGCCCCAGCATTTT
CASSPSGTGLGQPQHF
>few|TRBV27|TRBJ2-5|TRBD2
TGTGCCAGCAGCCGGGGGGGCGCAGAGACCCAGTACTTC
CASSRGGAETQYF
>once|TRBV7-3|TRBJ2-5|TRBD2
TGCGCCAGCAGCTTACGGGAGGGAGCGACCCAGTACTTC
CASSLREGATQYF
>-|TRBV4-2|TRBJ2-7|TRBD2
TGTGCCAGCAGCCCCGGGCTAGCGGGGGTATCTCCTGGCGAGCAGTACTTC
CASSPGLAGVSPGEQYF
>-|TRBV27|TRBJ2-3|-
TGTGCCAGCAGTTACGTGAGGCCAGACGGCACAGATACGCAGTATTTT
CASSYVRPDGTDTQYF
>-|TRBV27|TRBJ1-1|-
TGTGCCAGCAGTTTAGGGGGGGGGATGGAAGCTTTCTTT
CASSLGGGMEAFF
>-|TRBV10-1|TRBJ1-2|TRBD1
TGCGCCAGCAGTGAGGGGACAGGGCGTGGCTACACCTTC
CASSEGTGRGYTF